The 8 T cell receptor beta chains below were found in one sample sequenced in a study of control samples from healthy donors and cancer patients. Using immunoSEQ multiplex PCR, the repertoire was profiled, and TCRdb retains in-frame clones only, with some absent. The sample includes 110,000 or so clones, 75% to 95% of them seen just once. The material sequenced was blood. These receptors all come from a human donor in good health. The donor label of this sample is uncertain.

The V and J genes are TRBV18 and TRBJ1-1, with D tentatively TRBD1 (6 bases). Trimming stripped 3 bases from V and 0 bases from J, with 14 bases between. This CDR3 is 16 amino acids long. In germline, CDR1 is KGHSH, CDR2 LQKENI. Written as DNA, the CDR3 is TGTGCCAGCTCACCCCAGACAGGCTCTTTGAACACTGAAGCTTTCTTT. This translates into CASSPQTGSLNTEAFF.

The chain is built from TRBV7-9 and TRBJ1-2, with 9 bases lining up with TRBD1. The CDR3 contains 15 residues. CDR1 and CDR2 from the germline V gene are SEHNR and FQNEAQ (reference sequence). Losses at the gene ends were 5 bases for V and 7 bases for J; bases not matched to a gene: 11. The CDR3 bases are TGTGCCAGCAGCCGCGACCTGCAGGGACAGGGTGGCTACACCTTC. Protein product: CASSRDLQGQGGYTF.

The chain links TRBV9 to TRBJ1-1; TRBD1 is a possible D gene (5 bases). Deletions cut 7 bases from V and 1 base from J, with 14 bases between. CDR3 length: 14 residues. Looked up from germline, CDR1 is SGDLS and CDR2 is YYNGEE. The CDR3 DNA sequence: TGTGCCAGCGGGCGGCAGGGATGGAACACTGAAGCTTTCTTT. Amino acid sequence: CASGRQGWNTEAFF. Combining the CDR3 with reference TRBV9 and TRBJ1-1 gives the whole variable domain DSGVTQTPKHLITATGQRVTLRCSPRSGDLSVYWYQQSLDQGLQFLIQYYNGEERAKGNILERFSAQQFPDLHSELNLSSLELGDSALYFCASGRQGWNTEAFFGQGTRLTVV.

The chain employs TRBV3-1 (or the pseudogene TRBV3-2) and TRBJ1-1; the D gene is possibly TRBD1 (6 bases). The CDR3 contains 16 residues. Germline loops: CDR1 LGHDT, CDR2 YNNKEL (reference sequence). Trimming cost V 1 base and J 5 bases, with 17 bases left between them. The CDR3 region is CASSQGGGLRGTEAFF. The DNA of the CDR3 is TGTGCCAGCAGCCAAGGGGGGGGCTTAAGAGGAACTGAAGCTTTCTTT.

The chain recombines TRBV19 with TRBJ1-1; D is possibly TRBD1 (6 bases). V lost 2 bases, J lost 4 bases, and 17 bases lay in between. Per the germline V gene, CDR1 is LNHDA and CDR2 is SQIVND (reference sequence). The CDR3 sequence is 16 residues long. The CDR3 DNA sequence: TGTGCCAGTAGTATATTTACGGGCGGAGGGGGCACTGAAGCTTTCTTT. Translated: CASSIFTGGGGTEAFF.

The gene calls are TRBV19 and TRBJ1-6, with 8 positions matching TRBD1. This CDR3 comprises 15 residues. Germline CDR1 and CDR2: LNHDA and SQIVND (reference sequence). With V trimmed by 3 bases and J by 9 bases, 7 bases remained unmatched. This CDR3 reads CASSISGGSGSPLHF. In DNA, the CDR3 is TGTGCCAGTAGTATCTCAGGGGGCAGTGGTTCACCCCTCCACTTT. Full variable domain (missing parts from reference TRBV19 and TRBJ1-6): DGGITQSPKYLFRKEGQNVTLSCEQNLNHDAMYWYRQDPGQGLRLIYYSQIVNDFQKGDIAEGYSVSREKKESFPLTVTSAQKNPTAFYLCASSISGGSGSPLHFGNGTRLTVT.

V and J are TRBV12-3 or TRBV12-4 and TRBJ1-2; D is perhaps TRBD1 (6 bases). CDR3 length: 13 amino acids. V was shortened by 8 bases and J by 4 bases, with 14 bases between the two germline ends. The CDR3 sequence: CASQVTGIYGYTF. The CDR3 DNA is TGTGCCAGCCAGGTAACAGGGATCTATGGCTACACCTTC.

In DNA, the CDR3 is TGTGCCAGCAGCGCGGACTACGAGCAGTACTTC. It specifies CASSADYEQYF. The rearrangement uses TRBV11-2 and TRBJ2-7; D is ambiguous. The CDR3 totals 11 residues. The V end was cut by 5 bases, the J end by 3 bases, with 5 bases between. Per the germline V gene, CDR1 is SGHAT and CDR2 is FQNNGV.